The 21 T cell receptor beta chains below were found in one sample sequenced in a study of OX40 agonist ivuxolimab in advanced cancers. Profiling relied on immunoSEQ multiplex PCR, and the TCRdb table lists in-frame clones only, not all of them. The table shows about 120,000 clones, with about 92% occurring only once. The sample was CD4+ or CD8+ T cells sorted from blood, taken in a trial of the OX40 agonist ivuxolimab. These receptors all stem from an adult with an advanced solid tumor such as melanoma, head and neck, liver or kidney cancer.

This sequence joins TRBV5-1 and TRBJ1-2; 8 bases line up with TRBD1. CDR1 is SGHRS, CDR2 YFSETQ, per germline. The CDR3 extends over 14 amino acids. Unmatched junction bases numbered 4, after V lost 1 base and J lost 5 bases. In nucleotides, the CDR3 is TGCGCCAGCAGCTTGTCAGGGGGCGCGTATGGCTACACCTTC. This translates into CASSLSGGAYGYTF.

V gene TRBV7-9 combines with J gene TRBJ1-1, with TRBD1 as a possible D gene (5 bases). The CDR3 length is 13 residues. The germline V and J ends were trimmed by 4 bases and 4 bases, with 10 bases remaining between them. CDR1 is SEHNR and CDR2 is FQNEAQ in the germline V gene (reference sequence). The CDR3 region is CASSSVGGTEAFF. Written as DNA, the CDR3 is TGTGCCAGCAGCTCCGTCGGGGGCACTGAAGCTTTCTTT.

This clone was seen only once. CDR3 DNA: TGTGCCAGCACCCCCGGCCACAGGAACACCGGGGAGCTGTTTTTT. Its protein product is CASTPGHRNTGELFF. This chain joins TRBV5-6 and TRBJ2-2; D uncertain. This CDR3 contains 15 residues. V was clipped by 6 bases and J by 1 base, with 13 bases between them. CDR1 and CDR2 (germline): SGHDT, YYEEEE.

J is TRBJ1-4 and V is TRBV5-6, with D perhaps TRBD1 (6 bases). CDR1 SGHDT and CDR2 YYEEEE come from the germline V gene. The V gene lost 4 bases and the J gene lost 4 bases, with 14 bases spanning the gap. CDR3 length equals 15 residues. The CDR3 sequence: CASSRDRLVNEKLFF. The CDR3 coding sequence is TGTGCCAGCAGCCGAGACAGGCTCGTTAATGAAAAACTGTTTTTT.

The chain combines TRBV7-2 with TRBJ2-7, with 8 bases lining up with TRBD1. This CDR3 is 16 amino acids long. J was trimmed by 3 bases and V by 2 bases; bases with no gene match: 9. Germline V gene lookup returns CDR1 SGHTA and CDR2 FQGNSA. The CDR3 bases are TGTGCCAGCAGCTTAAGGGGTGGGGGACAGGTCTACGAGCAGTACTTC. Translating gives CASSLRGGGQVYEQYF.

The rearrangement links TRBV6-5 to TRBJ2-7; the match to TRBD1 covers 9 bases. The CDR3 consists of 14 residues. Germline assignment: CDR1 MNHEY and CDR2 SVGAGI. V shed 5 bases and J 3 bases; nucleotides not matched to a gene: 5. The CDR3 reads CASSRDRESYEQYF. The CDR3 bases are TGTGCCAGCAGTAGGGACAGGGAAAGCTACGAGCAGTACTTC.

The gene calls are TRBV2 and TRBJ2-5, with TRBD1 identical over 7 bases. The CDR3 covers 14 residues. Germline V gene sequence: CDR1 SNHLY, CDR2 FYNNEI. Germline trimming cut 4 bases from V and 2 bases from J; bases unmatched to any gene: 4. The CDR3 sequence: CASSGQGWQETQYF. CDR3 DNA: TGTGCCAGCAGTGGACAGGGTTGGCAAGAGACCCAGTACTTC.

This clone has just one count. The gene calls are TRBV2 and TRBJ1-5, with D possibly matching TRBD1 (5 bases). The CDR3 length is 13 residues. The ends were cut back, 10 bases at V and 4 bases at J, with 14 bases in the middle. Germline values: CDR1 SNHLY, CDR2 FYNNEI. The CDR3 loop is CATWRGENQPQHF. As DNA, the CDR3 is TGTGCCACCTGGCGAGGGGAGAATCAGCCCCAGCATTTT.

The chain employs TRBV2 and TRBJ1-1; possible D gene TRBD1, 5 bases. Germline CDR1 SNHLY, CDR2 FYNNEI. Trimming removed 7 bases at V and 4 bases at J, with 16 bases between. This CDR3 comprises 14 residues. The CDR3 nucleotides are TGTGCCAGCAAAGGGACCTTGGAGAGCACTGAAGCTTTCTTT. Protein product: CASKGTLESTEAFF. Full variable domain (outside the CDR3, taken from reference TRBV2 and TRBJ1-1): EPEVTQTPSHQVTQMGQEVILRCVPISNHLYFYWYRQILGQKVEFLVSFYNNEISEKSEIFDDQFSVERPDGSNFTLKIRSTKLEDSAMYFCASKGTLESTEAFFGQGTRLTVV.

The chain combines TRBV27 with TRBJ2-1; 9 nucleotides match TRBD2. Germline assignment: CDR1 MNHEY and CDR2 SMNVEV (reference sequence). The CDR3 contains 15 residues. The V segment lost 3 bases and the J segment 5 bases; nucleotides outside the gene matches: 5. CDR3 amino acids: CASSLGGRAHNEQFF. CDR3 nucleotides: TGTGCCAGCAGTTTGGGCGGGAGGGCCCACAATGAGCAGTTCTTC.

This clone was detected once. J is TRBJ1-2 and V is TRBV6-5; 7 bases align to TRBD1. The CDR3 runs to 11 residues. Germline loops: CDR1 MNHEY, CDR2 SVGAGI. The V segment lost 10 bases and the J segment 5 bases; nucleotides outside the gene matches: 4. The DNA for the CDR3 is TGTGCCATCAAACAGGGGTATGGCTACACCTTC. Translation: CAIKQGYGYTF.

The chain is built from TRBV30 and TRBJ2-7, with unresolved D. The V end lost 3 bases, the J end lost 0 bases, and 12 bases lay between the germline ends. The germline CDR1 and CDR2 sequences are GTSNPN and SVGIG (reference sequence). This CDR3 comprises 14 residues. The chain's CDR3 is CAWSLARSSYEQYF. In nucleotides, the CDR3 is TGTGCCTGGAGCCTCGCTAGGAGCTCCTACGAGCAGTACTTC.

In its sample, this clone was seen a few times. This rearrangement joins TRBV6-5 to TRBJ1-5, with D possibly TRBD1 on 6 matching bases. This CDR3 is 13 amino acids long. The V gene lost 6 bases and the J gene lost 5 bases, with 11 bases spanning the gap. CDR1 is MNHEY and CDR2 is SVGAGI in the germline V gene. The CDR3 reads CASSNREHQPQHF. As DNA, the CDR3 is TGTGCCAGCAGCAACAGGGAACATCAGCCCCAGCATTTT.

V and J are TRBV4-1 and TRBJ1-4; D unresolved. Germline CDR1 reads MGHRA; CDR2 reads YSYEKL. The CDR3 covers 15 residues. V lost 5 bases and J 6 bases, leaving 16 bases between the germline ends. The CDR3 here is CASSLSRQPDEKLFF. The CDR3 nucleotides read TGCGCCAGCAGCTTAAGCCGGCAGCCGGATGAAAAACTGTTTTTT.

The chain has TRBV18 and TRBJ2-1, with TRBD1 matching 7 bases. Germline trimming cut 2 bases from V and 4 bases from J; bases unmatched to any gene: 8. This CDR3 contains 16 residues. Germline V lookup: CDR1 KGHSH, CDR2 LQKENI. The CDR3 DNA reads TGTGCCAGCTCACCAACTACAGGGGACCCTTACAATGAGCAGTTCTTC. Translation gives CASSPTTGDPYNEQFF.

This rearrangement joins TRBV25-1 to TRBJ2-7; 7 nucleotides agree with TRBD2. The CDR3 loop spans 15 amino acids. V dropped 6 bases and J dropped 0; count of bases not matched to a gene: 8. The germline V gene encodes CDR1 MGHDK and CDR2 SYGVNS. The CDR3 loop is CASRQSGTNSYEQYF. CDR3 DNA: TGTGCCAGCAGACAAAGCGGGACTAACTCCTACGAGCAGTACTTC.

V and J are TRBV7-2 and TRBJ2-3; no clear D. The CDR3 runs to 14 residues. With 2 bases removed from V and 2 bases from J, the gap between germline ends came to 8 bases. Germline V gene data show CDR1 as SGHTA and CDR2 as FQGNSA. The CDR3: CASSLRLTTDTQYF. In nucleotides, the CDR3 is TGTGCCAGCAGCTTACGGCTTACCACAGATACGCAGTATTTT.

The chain employs TRBV14 and TRBJ2-6; tentatively, D is TRBD1 (5 bases). V was pared by 0 bases and J by 2 bases, with 5 bases between. CDR1 SGHDN and CDR2 FVKESK come from the germline V gene. This CDR3 region has 15 residues. CDR3 sequence (DNA): TGTGCCAGCAGCCAAGACAGGGCTGGGGCCAACGTCCTGACTTTC. This translates into CASSQDRAGANVLTF.

The CDR3 region is CASVGDITAANEKLFF. The CDR3 DNA is TGTGCCAGCGTCGGGGATATAACAGCTGCTAATGAAAAACTGTTTTTT. The V and J genes are TRBV28 and TRBJ1-4; D gene unclear. Germline V CDR1 and CDR2: MDHEN, SYDVKM. This CDR3 spans 16 amino acids. V gave up 8 bases and J gave up 3 bases, with 19 bases separating them.

This chain connects TRBV7-9 to TRBJ2-5; D is possibly TRBD1 or TRBD2 (5 bases each). This CDR3 spans 12 amino acids. Trimming took 10 bases from V and 3 from J, leaving 12 bases between them. Germline V gene data show CDR1 as SEHNR and CDR2 as FQNEAQ (reference sequence). The CDR3: CATSLGEETQYF. In DNA form, the CDR3 reads TGTGCCACATCTTTGGGGGAAGAGACCCAGTACTTC.

V is TRBV21-1 and J is TRBJ2-7; the table's D call TRBD2 went unverified against the DNA. TRBV21-1 is recorded as a pseudogene. There are 11 residues in the CDR3. In DNA, the CDR3 is TGTGCCAGCAGCAAACTAAGGAGGTCGGTAGTC. Protein: CASSKLRRSVV.